This TCR beta chain was identified in a study of vaccination effects on CD4 cells after COVID-19 (dated by TCRdb to the early 2020s). Regarding the complete study: Two doses of either the BNT162b2 or the mRNA-1273 mRNA SARS-CoV-2 vaccine were administered to participants. In both COVID-19 convalescent patients and infection-naive vaccine recipients, the study compared SARS-CoV-2 spike-specific CD4+ TCR repertoires from before mRNA vaccination with those from after it. A total of 9 to 11 COVID-19 convalescent patients and a few SARS-CoV-2-naive healthy vaccine recipients were included in the full study. Cultures from other donors in the study were sequenced with the Oncomine TCR Beta short-read assay on an Illumina iSeq 100. Broader findings and caveats from the paper: Marked clonal contraction was observed in both infection-induced and vaccine-induced clones at late post-vaccination timepoints, consistent with waning T cell responses. The study was limited by a small number of convalescent patients and lacked early post-infection timepoints. Among healthy vaccine recipients, nearly all vaccine-induced clones were SARS-CoV-2 mono-reactive, and just 1 of 255 was cross-reactive with common cold coronaviruses.

Library creation used the immunoSEQ multiplex PCR assay. DNA from the CD4+ T cells that had been cultured and isolated underwent TCR beta CDR3 sequencing. The authors' analysis ran thus. Non-productive TCR sequences were removed, reads were trimmed to the CDR3 region, and CDR3s of at least 7 amino acids were retained. The MANAFEST web app was used to pick out antigen-specific clonotypes by comparing their expansion in peptide wells with that in reference cultures. To count as positive, a clone had to show expansion at FDR<0.05 compared with the reference and with all other wells, an odds ratio above 5, and a frequency above 0.1% in two replicate wells. A clonotype was defined as cross-reactive if the clonotype was significantly expanded both in SARS-CoV-2 spike wells and in at least one common cold coronavirus spike condition. Levenshtein distance calculated with the stringdist R package was used to assess CDR3 similarity, and unrooted trees were constructed with ape in R 3.6.1. TCRdb's version of the immuneACCESS table is confined to in-frame rearrangements and falls short of the full clone set. An unresolved V gene accounts for under half of the shortfall where checked; the remainder is of unknown origin. That table is the source of V, J and clone size, and D and trimming were worked out from the DNA. In this sample the table shows tens of thousands of clones, about 79% of which occur a single time. Of the sample, about 10% is held by the ten largest clones.

A note on this clone: Its antigen remains unidentified. Within one base of it there is no much larger clone, and no base qualities were kept.

CDR1 and CDR2 are read off the germline V gene (reference sequence) as MNHNY and SVGAGI. Counted from cysteine to phenylalanine, this CDR3 has 13 amino acids. Only the CDR3 part of the read is kept: 39 bases, read in frame from the first base. Relative to germline, V is 6 bases shorter and J is 6 bases shorter, with 14 bases between their ends. The ViraFEST assay stimulated PBMC with viral peptide pools and then used TCR sequencing to identify antigen-specific CD4+ T cell clonotypes by expansion. After around ten days of culture, CD4+ T cells were isolated with the EasySep CD4+ T cell isolation kit. Negative nucleocapsid antibody results before and after vaccination confirmed that the healthy vaccine recipients had no prior SARS-CoV-2 infection. Each well held 1.5 million to 2 million PBMC cultured in IMDM containing approximately 5.3% human AB serum, 9.5 to 10 IU/ml IL-2 and gentamicin, along with 8 to 10 ug/ml peptides. Half of the culture medium was replaced with fresh IL-2-containing medium on days 3 and 7. Unless noted otherwise, every peptide stimulation condition was grown in triplicate wells. PBMC were separated from whole blood using Ficoll-Paque Plus gradient centrifugation and were then either cryopreserved at -140C or used fresh. The spike proteins of SARS-CoV-2 and of the common cold coronaviruses HCoV-NL63, HCoV-OC43 and HCoV-229E were spanned by overlapping peptide pools. Genomic DNA was extracted from cultured CD4+ T cells with the QIAamp micro DNA kit.

The V and J segments used are TRBV6-6 and TRBJ1-2; matching of 6 bases hints at TRBD1 as the D gene. Material: CD4+ T cells from PBMCs cultured with SARS-CoV-2 spike peptides, obtained before COVID-19 vaccination. What the cell subset or site label conveys for this sample: SARS-CoV-2 spike overlapping peptide pool stimulation. This TCR was recovered from a human donor who received a COVID-19 vaccine. The encoded CDR3 is CASRIRDNDGYTF. In nucleotides, the sequence is TGTGCCAGCAGGATCCGGGACAATGATGGCTACACCTTC.